This record concerns one T cell receptor (beta chain) sequence. What it recognizes is unknown. The data were taken from a study of T cells after yellow fever vaccination. The germline V gene encodes CDR1 MDHEN and CDR2 SYDVKM. This CDR3 is built from 15 residues. The V end was cut by 7 bases, the J end by 1 base, with 16 bases between. TCRdb redid the calling of the 5' RACE reads with MiXCR, one entry per CDR3 protein. The repertoire holds about 74,000 distinct CDR3 sequences, with more than 5.5% as singletons. General observations from the study: In post-booster samples, most primary-vaccination clones reappeared (around 95% CD4, over 70% CD8).

This receptor was identified in a man aged 18 to 30 who received the YFV17D yellow fever vaccine. The gene calls are TRBV28 and TRBJ2-5, with D unresolved. The starting material was CD8+ T cells sorted from PBMCs, obtained 5 to 6 days after the first yellow fever vaccination. CDR3 loop: CASTTPWVSQETQYF. The CDR3 DNA reads TGTGCCAGCACCACCCCTTGGGTTAGCCAAGAGACCCAGTACTTC.